The 2 T cell receptor beta chains in this list originate from one sample, sequenced in a study of T-cell reconstitution after alpha-beta-depleted transplantation in children (dated by TCRdb to 2015 to 2016). Preparation of the library involved PCR. The reads were generated on an Illumina HiSeq 2500. To normalize quantification of the TCRbeta repertoire, the TCR libraries were built with molecular barcoding that relied on unique molecular identifiers. The public reads were reprocessed in TCRdb via fastp at Q25 and MiXCR, keeping in-frame beta chains. Each CDR3 protein gets just one entry, which takes the most common genes and DNA from the rows behind it. The sample table records about 610,000 distinct CDR3 sequences; 10% to 13% of these occur just once. Less than 5% of the sample is taken by the ten largest. This material consisted of PBMCs from the stem cell graft donor, taken from the stem cell graft. The source of these receptors is a human donor who donated a stem cell graft to a child with acute myeloid leukemia.

The V gene is TRBV10-3, the J gene TRBJ2-5; D unresolved. Looked up from germline, CDR1 is ENHRY and CDR2 is SYGVKD. The CDR3 is 14 amino acids. The V end was cut by 6 bases, the J end by 1 base, with 12 bases between. DNA for the CDR3: TGTGCCATCAGGGCTACTAAACTCCAAGAGACCCAGTACTTC. Its translation is CAIRATKLQETQYF.

There are a few counts of this clonotype. The chain links TRBV9 to TRBJ2-2; the D is unclear. CDR1 is SGDLS and CDR2 is YYNGEE in the germline V gene. The germline V and J ends were trimmed by 0 bases and 7 bases, with 13 bases remaining between them. CDR3 length: 15 amino acids. Written as DNA, the CDR3 is TGTGCCAGCAGCGTAGCCCCCTCGGCGGTCGGGGAGCTGTTTTTT. Translated, it gives CASSVAPSAVGELFF. Full variable domain (rest looked up from reference TRBV9 and TRBJ2-2): DSGVTQTPKHLITATGQRVTLRCSPRSGDLSVYWYQQSLDQGLQFLIQYYNGEERAKGNILERFSAQQFPDLHSELNLSSLELGDSALYFCASSVAPSAVGELFFGEGSRLTVL.